This T cell receptor (beta chain) was obtained from a study of OX40 agonist ivuxolimab in advanced cancers. Notes on this clone: Its antigen is currently unknown.

The germline V and J ends were trimmed by 3 bases and 8 bases, with 10 bases remaining between them. The V gene's germline CDR1 is MDHEN and CDR2 SYDVKM. The CDR3 consists of 12 residues. Study observations and caveats: The expanded peripheral T cells' antigen specificity was not determined. At 0.1 to 3.0 mg/kg, CD4+ and CD8+ blood T cells expanded clonally by week 6.

The method was immunoSEQ multiplex PCR; TCRdb's version includes in-frame clones alone and lacks a portion of them. The table has roughly 80,000 clones, around 81% seen once. J is TRBJ1-2 and V is TRBV28; no clear D. Sequencing was performed on CD4+ or CD8+ T cells sorted from blood, taken in a trial of the OX40 agonist ivuxolimab. This TCR came from an adult with an advanced solid tumor such as melanoma, head and neck, liver or kidney cancer. The CDR3 spells CASSFHARGYTF. DNA of the CDR3: TGTGCCAGCAGTTTTCATGCCAGGGGCTACACCTTC.